This TCR beta chain was sequenced in a study of cytomegalovirus exposure and HLA in healthy donors (dated by TCRdb to about 2017). With regard to the full study: In an earlier analysis of 587 of the donors, 276 Gb of sequence data and 117 million unique TCR beta sequences from 180 million or so T cells were reported. Every discovery cohort repertoire had been produced on one sequencing platform. Class I and class II HLA loci were covered by the typing at four-digit resolution. A later genetic analysis took genome-wide SNP genotypes for 398 of the 666 donors and used that subset as a discovery cohort. The study aimed to test whether signatures of past pathogen exposure could be identified by cataloging public T cell receptors. The study profiled the T cell repertoires of approximately 700 subjects by immunosequencing and related them to cytomegalovirus serostatus. Roughly 5 DR-DQ haplotypes were treated as single units for association and clustering because of strong linkage in the cohort. An earlier analysis of approximately 500 of the donors applied high-throughput TCR beta sequencing to assess whether each TCR beta V gene segment acted as functional or pseudogenic. Donor age, sex, ethnicity and CMV serostatus were compiled alongside the repertoire data. Among about 410 genotyped donors of the cohort, an average of roughly 230,000 unique TCR beta nucleotide sequences was sequenced per donor, of which about 18% were non-productive. The number of typed donors differed by locus: about 629-630 for A, B, C, DRB1 and DQB1; 522 for DQA1; approximately 600 for DPA1; and 450 to 480 for DPB1. In a later analysis, previously published TCR beta repertoires from more than 500 donors were re-analyzed and high-resolution HLA genotyping was added so that TCR occurrence patterns could be studied. An early release covering roughly 600 HLA-typed donors comprised approximately 290 gigabases of sequencing data and 65 million to 100 million unique TCR sequences. A separate validation cohort of approximately 130 different subjects was used in addition to the approximately 640-subject first cohort. The later analysis used no new phenotypic data to find candidate immune exposures, relying instead on TCR beta sequences and their occurrence across donors. Among the roughly 410 genotyped donors, approximately 76% belonged to the genetic ancestry cluster associated with self-reported Caucasian donors. The study combined high-throughput TCR immunosequencing, statistical association of individual TCRs with disease status, and machine learning to predict cytomegalovirus infection status. Study-wide conclusions, independent of this receptor: The earlier analysis of 450 to 700 of the donors excluded about 16 rarely observed V segments, including chromosome 9 orphons, because counts were too low. Across donors, most TCR sequences were observed very rarely, whereas some public TCRs were present in many individuals. Because HLA typing was unavailable for some donors at each locus, only the typed subset was used in association tests. According to a later genetic analysis, donors in an Asian-associated ancestry cluster had fewer N-insertions in productive TCRs than the roughly 700-donor mean. A later analysis found that most CMV-associated TCR beta chains appeared HLA-restricted, with HLA associations seemingly driven largely by CMV exposure. An earlier analysis of approximately 500 of the donors showed that most TCR beta V segments appeared in productive rearrangements either about 87% or about 30% of the time, which broadly matched IMGT annotations. A later analysis found that TCR association rates varied across HLA loci, with DRB1 alleles showing the most associated TCRs and HLA-C alleles the fewest. A later analysis found that HLA-associated TCR beta chains were more clonally expanded and had lower generation probabilities than equally common non-associated chains. A group of highly shared sequence variants was considered likely to be a technical artifact of the sequencing pipeline. CMV serostatus was the only immune exposure information available for the cohort. The 87-base-pair reads could not distinguish some IMGT-functional V segments, including TRBV6-2 and TRBV6-3, so those segments were excluded. Linkage disequilibrium might explain the correlated functional status among segregating V segments, but an unknown experimental factor could not be excluded. The authors suggested that the approach could potentially be extended to other disease states and immunological phenotypes. The classifier was reported to diagnose cytomegalovirus status with high specificity and sensitivity in both the original and validation cohorts. In vitro tests confirmed that a few of the cytomegalovirus-associated TCR beta chains recognize cytomegalovirus antigens. Assigning TCR associations to individual alleles was difficult when HLA alleles, especially DR and DQ, strongly co-occurred. Sequencing depth was assumed to be roughly uniform across donors in the presence/absence analyses, though that assumption may not hold. Specific HLA alleles were associated with more than 15,000 TCR beta sequences at a false discovery rate of 0.05 in a later analysis. A further reported finding was that TCR beta sequences accurately predicted the HLA-A and HLA-B alleles for most subjects in the first cohort. In a later analysis, several top co-occurrence clusters were reported to appear linked to parvovirus B19, influenza, CMV and Epstein-Barr virus. This cohort had only TCR beta chains sequenced, and the lack of alpha or paired-chain data limited which features could be detected. An association between a missense DCLRE1C variant and V-gene and J-gene trimming of TCR beta chains was found in a later genetic analysis and replicated in an independent cohort. The study listed 150 to 200 TCR beta chains as associated with cytomegalovirus.

The germline V end is reduced by 3 bases and the J end by 5 bases; junction bases left unmatched: 10. CDR1 and CDR2, looked up from the germline V gene, are SGHDN and FVKESK. Counted from cysteine to phenylalanine, this CDR3 has 16 amino acids. The CDR3 DNA has 48 bases and is translated from base 1. Comments on this clone: Which antigen it targets is not known. No base quality information exists; no much larger clone differs at one position.

The cohort was made up of several hundred healthy bone marrow donors. At the time of sampling, all cohort members were nominally healthy, though unrecorded immune exposures were likely present. The donor was CMV seronegative and was included in the group of over 300 seronegative cohort members. Every donor gave a peripheral blood sample, and the peripheral blood mononuclear cells from that sample were used for TCR beta sequencing. The Qiagen DNeasy Blood Extraction Kit was used to extract genomic DNA from the blood cell samples. Library construction relied on the immunoSEQ multiplex PCR assay. For the multiplex PCR, a mixture combining 60 forward primers for TCR Vbeta segments and 13 reverse primers for TCR Jbeta segments was used. The CDR3 region of rearranged TCR beta genes was amplified from genomic DNA with a multiplex PCR assay. Amplified TCR beta libraries were sequenced as 87-base-pair reads on the Illumina HiSeq System. The source study handled its data this way. A later analysis counted about 82 million unique TCR beta chains across the 700 or so repertoires, and approximately 11 million of these chains were shared by at least two donors. A nearest-neighbor algorithm error-corrected the raw reads and collapsed the reads into unique sequences, merging closely related sequences to remove PCR and sequencing errors. To assign V, D and J gene segments, CDR3 sequences were aligned to IMGT reference sequences. For a sequence to be retained, a match of at least six nucleotides was required to both a V gene segment and a J gene segment. Rearrangements were called productive when the CDR3 lacked stop codons and stayed in frame with V and J; all others were non-productive. CDR3 was defined according to IMGT convention as the region running from the second conserved V-encoded cysteine to the conserved J-encoded phenylalanine. The earlier analysis of 500 to 600 of the donors excluded sequences that lacked an unambiguous match to a single V gene segment. In an earlier analysis of around 600 of the donors, V segments were called functional above 56.7% productive rearrangements and were called segregating when the between-donor standard deviation exceeded 5%. A statistical classification framework was developed to diagnose cytomegalovirus status using the catalog of TCR beta chain sequences. In a later analysis, V and J genes were assigned by comparing TCR nucleotide sequences against IMGT/GENE-DB human TR gene sequences. The TCRdist pipeline was used in a later analysis to assign CDR3 sequences and most-parsimonious VDJ recombination scenarios. In a later analysis, every TCR beta chain was defined by the combination of its CDR3 amino acid sequence and its V-gene family, and reads without a unique V-gene family were dropped. A later analysis removed 550 to 700 highly shared, low-generation-probability nucleotide sequences to deal with suspected cross-contamination and a sequencing artifact. A later analysis calculated a clonal expansion index for each public chain from normalized within-repertoire ranks of inferred template counts. In a later analysis, generation probabilities were computed with a VDJ recombination model fitted to out-of-frame rearrangements, and the resulting probabilities were checked against IGoR. Hypergeometric tests were used in a later analysis to score TCR-TCR, TCR-HLA and TCR-CMV co-occurrence, with a repertoire-size bias correction applied to the TCR pairs. To estimate false discovery rates, a later analysis permuted the HLA or CMV assignments 20 times. In a later analysis, co-occurring TCRs were grouped with DBSCAN, and TCRdist sequence similarity was added when clustering was performed within HLA-allele-positive subsets. For co-occurrence clustering, repertoires with fewer than 30,000 or more than 120,000 public chains were excluded, along with roughly 5 repertoires with anomalous nucleotide sharing. Drawn from immuneACCESS, this table holds only the in-frame rearrangements with V and J called that TCRdb kept. Clones are partly lost; checked studies trace under half to an unresolved V gene and leave the rest unexplained. The DNA gave D and trimming, while V, J and clone size come from that table. This sample gives 150,000 to 200,000 clones in total; approximately 72% of them show up just once. The top ten constitute about 2.1% of the sample.

Sample: PBMCs. Recombination connected TRBV14 to TRBJ1-3; 7 central bases correspond to TRBD1. This sequence was found in a female donor in good health and CMV-seronegative. For the CDR3, the sequence is CASSQVDRERRNTIYF. The nucleotides read TGTGCCAGCAGCCAGGTCGACAGGGAACGAAGAAACACCATATATTTT.